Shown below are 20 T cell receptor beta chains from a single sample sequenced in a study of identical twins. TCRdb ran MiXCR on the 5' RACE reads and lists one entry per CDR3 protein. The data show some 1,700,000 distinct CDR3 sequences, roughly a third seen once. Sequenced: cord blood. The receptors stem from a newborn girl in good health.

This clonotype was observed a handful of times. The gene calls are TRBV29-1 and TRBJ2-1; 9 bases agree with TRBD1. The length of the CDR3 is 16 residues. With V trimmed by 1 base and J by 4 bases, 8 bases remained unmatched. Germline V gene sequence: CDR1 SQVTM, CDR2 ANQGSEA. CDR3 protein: CSVEGEGDRAYNEQFF. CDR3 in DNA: TGCAGCGTTGAAGGGGAAGGGGACAGGGCTTACAATGAGCAGTTCTTC.

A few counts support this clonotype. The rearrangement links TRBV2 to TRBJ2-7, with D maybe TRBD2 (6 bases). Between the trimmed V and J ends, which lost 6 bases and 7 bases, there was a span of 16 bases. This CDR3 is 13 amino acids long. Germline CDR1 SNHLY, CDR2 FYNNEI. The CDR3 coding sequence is TGTGCCAGCAGCACGGGACTCGAAGGGGAGCAGTACTTC. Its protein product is CASSTGLEGEQYF. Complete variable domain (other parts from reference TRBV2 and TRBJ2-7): EPEVTQTPSHQVTQMGQEVILRCVPISNHLYFYWYRQILGQKVEFLVSFYNNEISEKSEIFDDQFSVERPDGSNFTLKIRSTKLEDSAMYFCASSTGLEGEQYFGPGTRLTVT.

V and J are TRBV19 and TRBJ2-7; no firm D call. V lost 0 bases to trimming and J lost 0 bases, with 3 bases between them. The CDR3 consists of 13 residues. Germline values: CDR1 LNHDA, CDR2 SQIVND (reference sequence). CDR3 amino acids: CASSIDISYEQYF. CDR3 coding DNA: TGTGCCAGTAGTATAGACATCTCCTACGAGCAGTACTTC.

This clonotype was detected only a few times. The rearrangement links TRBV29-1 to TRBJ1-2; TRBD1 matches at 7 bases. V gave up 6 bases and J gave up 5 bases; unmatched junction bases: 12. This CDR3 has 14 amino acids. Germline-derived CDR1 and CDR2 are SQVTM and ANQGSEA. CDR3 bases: TGCAGCGTCCCTAATGCCCAGGGGGGTTATGGCTACACCTTC. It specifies CSVPNAQGGYGYTF. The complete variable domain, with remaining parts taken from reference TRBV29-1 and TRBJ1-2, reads SAVISQKPSRDICQRGTSLTIQCQVDSQVTMMFWYRQQPGQSLTLIATANQGSEATYESGFVIDKFPISRPNLTFSTLTVSNMSPEDSSIYLCSVPNAQGGYGYTFGSGTRLTVV.

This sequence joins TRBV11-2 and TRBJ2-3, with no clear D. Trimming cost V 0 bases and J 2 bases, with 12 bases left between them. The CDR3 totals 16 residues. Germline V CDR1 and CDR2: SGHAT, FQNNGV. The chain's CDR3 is CASSLEARLYTDTQYF. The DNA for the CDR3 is TGTGCCAGCAGCTTAGAGGCTAGGCTTTACACAGATACGCAGTATTTT.

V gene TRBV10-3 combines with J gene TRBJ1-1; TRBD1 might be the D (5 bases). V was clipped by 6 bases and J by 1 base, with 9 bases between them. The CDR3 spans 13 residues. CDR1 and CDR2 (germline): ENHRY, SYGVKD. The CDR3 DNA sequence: TGTGCCATCAGGGACACCTCGAACACTGAAGCTTTCTTT. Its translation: CAIRDTSNTEAFF.

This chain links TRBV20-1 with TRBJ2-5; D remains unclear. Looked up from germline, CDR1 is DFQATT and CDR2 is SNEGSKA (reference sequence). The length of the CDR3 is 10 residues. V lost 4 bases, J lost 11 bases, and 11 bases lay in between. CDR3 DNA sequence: TGCAGTGCTACTGAGAATGAGCAGTACTTC. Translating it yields CSATENEQYF.

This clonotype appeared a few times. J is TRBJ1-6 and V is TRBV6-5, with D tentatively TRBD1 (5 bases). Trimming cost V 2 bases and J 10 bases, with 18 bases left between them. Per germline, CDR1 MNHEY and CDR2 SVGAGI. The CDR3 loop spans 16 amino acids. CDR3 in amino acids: CASSYLFVAGQSPLHF. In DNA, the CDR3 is TGTGCCAGCAGTTACCTCTTTGTCGCGGGGCAGTCACCCCTCCACTTT.

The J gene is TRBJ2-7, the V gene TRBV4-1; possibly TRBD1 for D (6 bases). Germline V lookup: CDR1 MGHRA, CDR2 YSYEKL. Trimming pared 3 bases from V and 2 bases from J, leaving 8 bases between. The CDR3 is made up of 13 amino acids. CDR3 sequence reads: CASSHGQTYEQYF. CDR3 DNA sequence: TGCGCCAGCAGCCACGGACAGACCTACGAGCAGTACTTC.

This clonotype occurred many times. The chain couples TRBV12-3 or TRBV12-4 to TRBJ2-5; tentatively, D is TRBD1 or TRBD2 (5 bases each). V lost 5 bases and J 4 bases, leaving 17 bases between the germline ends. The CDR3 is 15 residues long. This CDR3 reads CASSRITGGAETQYF. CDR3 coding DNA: TGTGCCAGCAGTCGCATTACAGGAGGAGCAGAGACCCAGTACTTC.

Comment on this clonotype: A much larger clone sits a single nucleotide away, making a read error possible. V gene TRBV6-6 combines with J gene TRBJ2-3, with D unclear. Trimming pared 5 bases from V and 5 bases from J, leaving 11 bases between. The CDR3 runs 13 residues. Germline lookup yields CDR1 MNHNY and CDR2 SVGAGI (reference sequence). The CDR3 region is CASSPEIGDTQYF. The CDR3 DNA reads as TGTGCCAGCAGTCCCGAGATCGGAGATACGCAGTATTTT.

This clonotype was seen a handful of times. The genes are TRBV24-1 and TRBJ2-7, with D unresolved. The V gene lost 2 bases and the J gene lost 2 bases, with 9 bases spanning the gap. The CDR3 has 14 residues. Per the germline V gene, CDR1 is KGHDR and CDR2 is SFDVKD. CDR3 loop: CATSDSKPAYEQYF. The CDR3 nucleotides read TGTGCCACCAGTGATTCTAAACCCGCCTACGAGCAGTACTTC.

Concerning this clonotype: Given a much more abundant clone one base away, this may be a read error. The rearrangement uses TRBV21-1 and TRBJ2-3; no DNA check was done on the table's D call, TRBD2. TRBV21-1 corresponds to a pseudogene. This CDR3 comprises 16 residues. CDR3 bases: TGTGCCAGCAGCAAAGGACTAGCGGGGGCCGCAGGTACGCAGTATTTT. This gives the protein CASSKGLAGAAGTQYF.

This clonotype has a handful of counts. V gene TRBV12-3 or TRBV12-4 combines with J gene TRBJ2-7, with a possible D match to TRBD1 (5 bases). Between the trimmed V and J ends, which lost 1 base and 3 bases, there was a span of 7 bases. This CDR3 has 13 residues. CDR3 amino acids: CASSLGQHYEQYF. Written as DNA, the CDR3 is TGTGCCAGCAGTTTAGGACAGCACTACGAGCAGTACTTC.

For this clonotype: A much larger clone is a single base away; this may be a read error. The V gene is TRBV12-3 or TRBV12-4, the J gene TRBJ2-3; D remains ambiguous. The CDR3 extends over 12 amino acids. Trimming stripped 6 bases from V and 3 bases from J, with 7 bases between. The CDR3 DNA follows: TGTGCCAGCAGCATGAGAACAGATACGCAGTATTTT. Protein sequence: CASSMRTDTQYF.

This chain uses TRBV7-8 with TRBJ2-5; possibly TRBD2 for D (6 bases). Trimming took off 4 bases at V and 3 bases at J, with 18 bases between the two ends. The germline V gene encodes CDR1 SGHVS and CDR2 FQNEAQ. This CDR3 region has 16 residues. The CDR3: CASSSLRYRTKETQYF. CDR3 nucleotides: TGTGCCAGCAGCTCCCTGAGGTATCGGACTAAAGAGACCCAGTACTTC.

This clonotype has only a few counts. CDR3 sequence: CASSPTRHTDTQYF. CDR3 DNA: TGTGCCAGCAGTCCTACGCGGCACACAGATACGCAGTATTTT. This chain joins TRBV3-1 and TRBJ2-3; D is unclear. The CDR3 is 14 amino acids. Trimming took off 6 bases at V and 2 bases at J, with 12 bases between the two ends. The germline V gene has CDR1 LGHDT and CDR2 YNNKEL (reference sequence).

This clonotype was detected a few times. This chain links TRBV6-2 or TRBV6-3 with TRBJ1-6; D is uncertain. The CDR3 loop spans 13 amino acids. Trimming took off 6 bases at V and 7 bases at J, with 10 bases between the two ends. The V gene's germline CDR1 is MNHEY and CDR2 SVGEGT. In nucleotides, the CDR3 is TGTGCCAGCAGCCGACTTGAGAATTCACCCCTCCACTTT. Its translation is CASSRLENSPLHF.

CDR3 loop: CASSPGKGQFF. As DNA, the CDR3 is TGTGCCAGCAGCCCCGGGAAGGGGCAGTTCTTC. The chain has TRBV7-6 and TRBJ2-1, with a weak D call TRBD2 (5 bases). Looked up from germline, CDR1 is SGHVS and CDR2 is FNYEAQ. CDR3 length equals 11 residues. The germline V and J ends were trimmed by 5 bases and 12 bases, with 11 bases remaining between them.

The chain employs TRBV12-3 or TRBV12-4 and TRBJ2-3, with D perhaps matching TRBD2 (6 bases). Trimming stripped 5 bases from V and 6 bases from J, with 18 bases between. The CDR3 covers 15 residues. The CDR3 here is CASSAGSRRSDTQYF. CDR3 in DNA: TGTGCCAGCAGTGCGGGGTCTAGAAGGTCTGATACGCAGTATTTT.